One and the same sample provided the 12 T cell receptor beta chains below, sequenced in a study of T cells in Graves' hyperthyroidism and ophthalmopathy. RNA transcripts served as the template for amplifying TCR beta CDR3 regions. The TCR CDR3 was amplified in a first-round RT-PCR using the HTBI primer set. TCRdb reanalysed the multiplex PCR reads using MiXCR and keeps one entry per CDR3 protein. The table has roughly 840,000 distinct CDR3 sequences, 35% to 45% seen once. Sample: blood. The receptors stem from a man between 18 and 29 years old with Graves' hyperthyroidism.

This clonotype occurred many times. The chain joins TRBV7-9 to TRBJ1-5; 7 bases match TRBD1. V was pared by 4 bases and J by 7 bases, with 10 bases of the junction left unmatched. The CDR3 runs 15 residues. CDR1 SEHNR and CDR2 FQNEAQ come from the germline V gene (reference sequence). The CDR3 protein is CASSSDREVNQPQHF. The CDR3 nucleotides are TGTGCCAGCAGCTCCGACAGGGAAGTAAACCAGCCCCAGCATTTT.

The rearrangement uses TRBV25-1 and TRBJ1-2, with 9 bases identical to TRBD1. V lost 3 bases, J lost 8 bases, and 7 bases stayed unmatched. The CDR3 runs to 14 residues. Germline assignment: CDR1 MGHDK and CDR2 SYGVNS. The CDR3 loop is CASSDGGQGYGYTF. CDR3 DNA sequence: TGTGCCAGCAGTGATGGGGGACAGGGCTACGGCTACACCTTC.

This clonotype was observed a few times. The V and J genes are TRBV29-1 and TRBJ2-7; the match to TRBD1 covers 7 bases. V lost 3 bases and J lost 0; bases outside the gene matches: 8. There are 15 residues in the CDR3. Germline V gene sequence: CDR1 SQVTM, CDR2 ANQGSEA. The CDR3 sequence is CSVEVLQGFSYEQYF. As DNA, the CDR3 is TGCAGCGTTGAGGTCTTACAGGGGTTCTCCTACGAGCAGTACTTC.

This chain uses TRBV2 with TRBJ2-7; D possibly corresponds to TRBD2 (5 bases). V was shortened by 11 bases and J by 10 bases, with 15 bases between the two germline ends. The germline CDR1 and CDR2 sequences are SNHLY and FYNNEI. This CDR3 spans 10 amino acids. CDR3 protein: CAAGGPGQYF. CDR3 DNA sequence: TGTGCCGCCGGAGGTCCGGGACAGTACTTC.

V usage is TRBV29-1 and J usage is TRBJ2-3; D unresolved. V shed 6 bases and J shed 1 base, with 8 bases lying between them. The CDR3 is made up of 12 amino acids. CDR1 and CDR2 from the germline V gene are SQVTM and ANQGSEA. CDR3 coding DNA: TGCAGCGTGGTTACAGGCACAGATACGCAGTATTTT. Translation gives CSVVTGTDTQYF.

This clonotype turned up a few times. J is TRBJ2-5 and V is TRBV19; no clear D gene. Germline CDR1 and CDR2: LNHDA and SQIVND (reference sequence). Trimming removed 3 bases at V and 2 bases at J, with 13 bases between. The CDR3 is made up of 15 amino acids. CDR3 bases: TGTGCCAGTAGTATCGAAGGAGTGGGGCAAGAGACCCAGTACTTC. It is translated as CASSIEGVGQETQYF.

This rearrangement joins TRBV25-1 to TRBJ2-6, with D possibly called TRBD1 or TRBD2 (5 bases each). With 8 bases removed from V and 4 bases from J, the gap between germline ends came to 15 bases. The CDR3 sequence is 15 residues long. Germline V gene lookup returns CDR1 MGHDK and CDR2 SYGVNS. This CDR3 reads CASVDEGTGANVLTF. The CDR3 DNA reads TGTGCCAGCGTTGATGAGGGGACCGGGGCCAACGTCCTGACTTTC.

With regard to this clonotype: This may arise from a read error, as a much more abundant clone is one base away. The chain is built from TRBV7-6 and TRBJ2-5, with D tentatively TRBD1 (5 bases). There are 13 residues in the CDR3. Per the germline V gene, CDR1 is SGHVS and CDR2 is FNYEAQ. CDR3 coding DNA: TGTGCCAGCAGCTTAAGACAGCAAGAGGCCCAGTACTTC. This codes for CASSLRQQEAQYF.

The chain combines TRBV29-1 with TRBJ2-5; TRBD2 might be the D (5 bases). The CDR3 runs to 15 residues. Germline V gene sequence: CDR1 SQVTM, CDR2 ANQGSEA. With 7 bases removed from V and 5 bases from J, the gap between germline ends came to 23 bases. The CDR3 DNA reads TGCAGCGCCGTAGTCGGGGAGCTGTTAGATGAGACCCAGTACTTC. Translation: CSAVVGELLDETQYF.

The sample holds many counts of this clonotype. The chain is built from TRBV9 and TRBJ2-6, with TRBD2 matching 7 bases. CDR3 length equals 14 residues. CDR1 is SGDLS, CDR2 YYNGEE, per germline. The ends lost 7 bases at V and 3 bases at J; junction bases unmatched: 4. The CDR3 DNA follows: TGTGCCAGCTCCCGGGGGGATGGGGCCAACGTCCTGACTTTC. It is translated as CASSRGDGANVLTF.

This clonotype was recorded many times. The chain employs TRBV6-1 and TRBJ1-5, with 7 bases that match TRBD1. The V gene's germline CDR1 is MNHNS and CDR2 SASEGT. V dropped 8 bases and J dropped 3; count of bases not matched to a gene: 4. There are 13 residues in the CDR3. The CDR3 DNA reads as TGTGCCAGCGGGGACAGTACCAATCAGCCCCAGCATTTT. Translated, it gives CASGDSTNQPQHF.

This sequence joins TRBV4-1 and TRBJ1-1, with D possibly being TRBD1 (5 bases). This CDR3 has 11 amino acids. The germline V gene has CDR1 MGHRA and CDR2 YSYEKL. V shed 3 bases and J shed 10 bases, with 9 bases lying between them. CDR3 DNA sequence: TGCGCCAGCAGCCACGGACACGGAGCTTTCTTT. Translated, it gives CASSHGHGAFF.